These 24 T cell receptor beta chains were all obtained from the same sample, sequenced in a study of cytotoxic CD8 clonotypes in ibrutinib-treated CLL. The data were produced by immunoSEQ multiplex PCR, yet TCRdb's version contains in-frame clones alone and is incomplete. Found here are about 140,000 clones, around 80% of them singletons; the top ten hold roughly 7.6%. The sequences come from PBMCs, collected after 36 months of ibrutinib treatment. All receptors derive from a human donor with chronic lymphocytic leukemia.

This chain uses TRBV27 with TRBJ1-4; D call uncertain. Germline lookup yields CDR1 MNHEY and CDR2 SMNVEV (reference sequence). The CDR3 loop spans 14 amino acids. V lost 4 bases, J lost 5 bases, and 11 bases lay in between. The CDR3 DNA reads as TGTGCCAGCAGTTACCGATCCATAAATGAAAAACTGTTTTTT. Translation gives CASSYRSINEKLFF.

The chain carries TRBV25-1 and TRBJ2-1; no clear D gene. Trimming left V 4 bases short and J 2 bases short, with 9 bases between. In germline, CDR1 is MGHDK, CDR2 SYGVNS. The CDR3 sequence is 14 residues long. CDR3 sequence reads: CASSVKVTYNEQFF. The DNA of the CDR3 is TGTGCCAGCAGTGTTAAGGTTACCTACAATGAGCAGTTCTTC.

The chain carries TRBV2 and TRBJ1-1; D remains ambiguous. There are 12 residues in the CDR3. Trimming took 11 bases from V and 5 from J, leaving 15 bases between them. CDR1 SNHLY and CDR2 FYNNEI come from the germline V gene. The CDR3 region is CASRVARTEAFF. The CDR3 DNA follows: TGTGCCTCCCGTGTGGCAAGGACTGAAGCTTTCTTT.

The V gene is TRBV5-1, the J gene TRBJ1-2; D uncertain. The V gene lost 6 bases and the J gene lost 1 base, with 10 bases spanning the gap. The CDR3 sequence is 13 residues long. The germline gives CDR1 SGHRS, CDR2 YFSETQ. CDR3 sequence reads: CASKDGINYGYTF. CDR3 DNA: TGCGCCAGCAAGGACGGGATTAACTATGGCTACACCTTC. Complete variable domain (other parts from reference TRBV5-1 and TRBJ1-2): KAGVTQTPRYLIKTRGQQVTLSCSPISGHRSVSWYQQTPGQGLQFLFEYFSETQRNKGNFPGRFSGRQFSNSRSEMNVSTLELGDSALYLCASKDGINYGYTFGSGTRLTVV.

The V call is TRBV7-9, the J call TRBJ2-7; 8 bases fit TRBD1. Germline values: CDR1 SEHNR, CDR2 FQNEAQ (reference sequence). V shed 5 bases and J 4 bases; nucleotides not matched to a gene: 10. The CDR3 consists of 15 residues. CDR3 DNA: TGTGCCAGCAGCCGACCCCAGGACAGGGAATACGAGCAGTACTTC. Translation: CASSRPQDREYEQYF.

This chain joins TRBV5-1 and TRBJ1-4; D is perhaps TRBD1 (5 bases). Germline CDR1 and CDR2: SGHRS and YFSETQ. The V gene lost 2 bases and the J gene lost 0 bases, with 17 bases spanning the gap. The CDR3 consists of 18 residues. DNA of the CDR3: TGCGCCAGCAGCTTACGCTCGGGACTGCTTCCAACTAATGAAAAACTGTTTTTT. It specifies CASSLRSGLLPTNEKLFF.

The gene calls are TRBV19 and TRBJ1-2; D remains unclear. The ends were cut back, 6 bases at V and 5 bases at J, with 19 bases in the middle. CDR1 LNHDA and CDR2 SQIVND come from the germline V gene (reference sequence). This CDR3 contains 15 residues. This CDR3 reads CASSLLGIFYYGYTF. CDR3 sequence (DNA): TGTGCCAGTAGCCTCCTCGGGATCTTCTATTATGGCTACACCTTC. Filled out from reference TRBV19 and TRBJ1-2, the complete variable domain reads DGGITQSPKYLFRKEGQNVTLSCEQNLNHDAMYWYRQDPGQGLRLIYYSQIVNDFQKGDIAEGYSVSREKKESFPLTVTSAQKNPTAFYLCASSLLGIFYYGYTFGSGTRLTVV.

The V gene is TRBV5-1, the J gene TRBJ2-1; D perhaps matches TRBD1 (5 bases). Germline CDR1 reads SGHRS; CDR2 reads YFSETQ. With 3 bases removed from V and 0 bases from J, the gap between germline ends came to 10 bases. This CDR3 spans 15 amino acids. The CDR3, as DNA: TGCGCCAGCAGCTACAGACAGAACTCCTACAATGAGCAGTTCTTC. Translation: CASSYRQNSYNEQFF.

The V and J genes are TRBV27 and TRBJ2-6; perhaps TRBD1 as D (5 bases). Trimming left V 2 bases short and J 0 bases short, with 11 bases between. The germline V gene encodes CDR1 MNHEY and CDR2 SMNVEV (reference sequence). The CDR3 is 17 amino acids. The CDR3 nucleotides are TGTGCCAGCAGTTTAATTGGGGCCCACTCTGGGGCCAACGTCCTGACTTTC. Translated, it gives CASSLIGAHSGANVLTF. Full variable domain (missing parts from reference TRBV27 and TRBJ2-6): EAQVTQNPRYLITVTGKKLTVTCSQNMNHEYMSWYRQDPGLGLRQIYYSMNVEVTDKGDVPEGYKVSRKEKRNFPLILESPSPNQTSLYFCASSLIGAHSGANVLTFGAGSRLTVL.

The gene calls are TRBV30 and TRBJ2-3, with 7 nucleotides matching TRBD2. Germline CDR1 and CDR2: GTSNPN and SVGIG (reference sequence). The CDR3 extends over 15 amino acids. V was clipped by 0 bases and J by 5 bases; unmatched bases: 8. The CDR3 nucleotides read TGTGCCTGGAGTGTAGGAGCGGGACGAGTAGATACGCAGTATTTT. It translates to CAWSVGAGRVDTQYF.

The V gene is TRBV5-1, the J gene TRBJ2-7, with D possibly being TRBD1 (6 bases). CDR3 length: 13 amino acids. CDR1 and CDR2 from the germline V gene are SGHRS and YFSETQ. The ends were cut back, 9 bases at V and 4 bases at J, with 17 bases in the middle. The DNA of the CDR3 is TGCGCCAACGGGTGGCAGGGGAGATACGAGCAGTACTTC. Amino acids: CANGWQGRYEQYF.

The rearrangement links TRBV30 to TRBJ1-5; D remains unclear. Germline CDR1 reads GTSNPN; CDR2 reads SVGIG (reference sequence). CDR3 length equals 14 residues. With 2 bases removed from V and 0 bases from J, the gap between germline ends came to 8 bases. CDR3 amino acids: CAWSLGPSNQPQHF. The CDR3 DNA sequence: TGTGCCTGGAGTTTAGGGCCTAGCAATCAGCCCCAGCATTTT.

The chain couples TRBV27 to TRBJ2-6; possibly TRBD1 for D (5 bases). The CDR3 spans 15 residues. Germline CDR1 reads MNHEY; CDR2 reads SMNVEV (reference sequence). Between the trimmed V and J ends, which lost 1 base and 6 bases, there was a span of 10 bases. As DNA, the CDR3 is TGTGCCAGCAGTTTATTAGGGGCAGAGGCCAACGTCCTGACTTTC. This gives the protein CASSLLGAEANVLTF. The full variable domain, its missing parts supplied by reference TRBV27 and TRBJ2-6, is EAQVTQNPRYLITVTGKKLTVTCSQNMNHEYMSWYRQDPGLGLRQIYYSMNVEVTDKGDVPEGYKVSRKEKRNFPLILESPSPNQTSLYFCASSLLGAEANVLTFGAGSRLTVL.

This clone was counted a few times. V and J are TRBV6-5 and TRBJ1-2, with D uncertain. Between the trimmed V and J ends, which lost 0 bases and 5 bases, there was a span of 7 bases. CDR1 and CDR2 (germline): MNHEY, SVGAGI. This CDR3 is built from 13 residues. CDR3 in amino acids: CASSYSMSYGYTF. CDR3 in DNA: TGTGCCAGCAGTTACTCGATGAGTTATGGCTACACCTTC.

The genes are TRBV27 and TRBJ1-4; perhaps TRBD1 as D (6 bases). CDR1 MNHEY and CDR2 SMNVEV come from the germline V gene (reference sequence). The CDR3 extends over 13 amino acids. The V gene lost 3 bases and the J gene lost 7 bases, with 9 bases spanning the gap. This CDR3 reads CASSFFRGEKLFF. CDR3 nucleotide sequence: TGTGCCAGCAGTTTCTTCAGGGGTGAAAAACTGTTTTTT.

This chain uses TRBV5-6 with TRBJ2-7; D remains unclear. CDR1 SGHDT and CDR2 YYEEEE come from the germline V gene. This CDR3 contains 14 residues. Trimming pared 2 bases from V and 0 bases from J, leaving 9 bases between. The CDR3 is CASSFVWSSYEQYF. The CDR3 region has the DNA TGTGCCAGCAGCTTCGTGTGGAGCTCCTACGAGCAGTACTTC.

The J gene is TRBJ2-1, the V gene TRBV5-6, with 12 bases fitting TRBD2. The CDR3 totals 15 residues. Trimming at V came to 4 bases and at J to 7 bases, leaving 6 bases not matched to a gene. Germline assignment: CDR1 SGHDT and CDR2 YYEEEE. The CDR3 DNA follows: TGTGCCAGCAGCACCCTAGCGGGGGGGCGTAATGAGCAGTTCTTC. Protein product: CASSTLAGGRNEQFF.

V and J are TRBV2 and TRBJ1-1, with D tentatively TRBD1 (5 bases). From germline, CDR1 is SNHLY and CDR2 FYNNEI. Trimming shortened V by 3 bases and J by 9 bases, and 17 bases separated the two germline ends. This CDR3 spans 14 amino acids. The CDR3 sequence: CASSDGRDGIKAFF. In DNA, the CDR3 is TGTGCCAGCAGTGATGGCAGGGATGGTATAAAAGCTTTCTTT.

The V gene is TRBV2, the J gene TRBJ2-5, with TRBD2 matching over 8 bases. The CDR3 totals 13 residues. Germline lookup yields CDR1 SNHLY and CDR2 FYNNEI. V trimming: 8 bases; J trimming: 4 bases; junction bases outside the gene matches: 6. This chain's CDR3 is CASVTGTRETQYF. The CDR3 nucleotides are TGTGCCAGCGTTACCGGGACTAGAGAGACCCAGTACTTC. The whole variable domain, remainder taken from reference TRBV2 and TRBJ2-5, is EPEVTQTPSHQVTQMGQEVILRCVPISNHLYFYWYRQILGQKVEFLVSFYNNEISEKSEIFDDQFSVERPDGSNFTLKIRSTKLEDSAMYFCASVTGTRETQYFGPGTRLLVL.

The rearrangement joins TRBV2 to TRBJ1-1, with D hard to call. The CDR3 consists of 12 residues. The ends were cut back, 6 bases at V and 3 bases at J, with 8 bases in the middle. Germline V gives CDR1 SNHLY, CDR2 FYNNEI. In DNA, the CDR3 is TGTGCCAGCAGATTGCAGCACACTGAAGCTTTCTTT. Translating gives CASRLQHTEAFF.

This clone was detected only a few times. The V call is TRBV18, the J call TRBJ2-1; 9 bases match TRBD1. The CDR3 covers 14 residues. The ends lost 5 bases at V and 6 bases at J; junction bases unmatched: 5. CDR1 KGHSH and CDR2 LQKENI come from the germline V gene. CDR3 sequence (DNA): TGTGCCAGCTCAGGACAGGGGACCTTCAATGAGCAGTTCTTC. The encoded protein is CASSGQGTFNEQFF.

The CDR3 loop reads CASSSNPDGTQYF. The CDR3 DNA sequence: TGTGCCAGCAGCTCCAACCCAGACGGGACCCAGTACTTC. The rearrangement uses TRBV6-6 and TRBJ2-5; the D is unclear. V gave up 6 bases and J gave up 7 bases, with 15 bases separating them. Germline lookup yields CDR1 MNHNY and CDR2 SVGAGI (reference sequence). The CDR3 extends over 13 amino acids.

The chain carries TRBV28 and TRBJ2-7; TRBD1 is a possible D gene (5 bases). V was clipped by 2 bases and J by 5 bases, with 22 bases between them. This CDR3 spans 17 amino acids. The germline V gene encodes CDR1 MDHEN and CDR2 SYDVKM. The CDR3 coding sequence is TGTGCCAGCAGTTTAACAGGAAGCCCCGCCACTAAGAACGAGCAGTACTTC. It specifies CASSLTGSPATKNEQYF.

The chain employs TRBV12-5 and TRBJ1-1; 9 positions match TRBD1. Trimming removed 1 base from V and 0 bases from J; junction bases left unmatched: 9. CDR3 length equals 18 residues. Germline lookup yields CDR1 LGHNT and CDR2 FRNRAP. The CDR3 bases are TGTGCTAGTGGTTTGGGCCGGGACAGGGCAAGGGTGAACACTGAAGCTTTCTTT. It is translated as CASGLGRDRARVNTEAFF.